This passage covers 7 T cell receptor beta chains from one sample sequenced in a study of response to subunit inactivated influenza vaccine. TCRdb reanalysed the RT-PCR reads using MiXCR and keeps one entry per CDR3 protein. The sample includes hundreds of thousands of distinct CDR3 sequences, around 20% of them seen just once. The input for sequencing was PBMCs from blood, taken 4 to 6 days after vaccination. Receptors originate from a man in his fifties or sixties who received an inactivated influenza vaccine.

This clonotype showed up just a few times. The chain joins TRBV12-3 or TRBV12-4 to TRBJ2-1; D is ambiguous. The CDR3 covers 13 residues. V lost 6 bases to trimming and J lost 7 bases, with 13 bases between them. The DNA for the CDR3 is TGTGCCAGCAGCATATCCTTAGCTAATGAGCAGTTCTTC. This translates into CASSISLANEQFF.

The CDR3 loop is CASRRASNQPQHF. The CDR3 coding sequence is TGTGCCAGCAGAAGGGCCAGCAATCAGCCCCAGCATTTT. V and J are TRBV12-3 or TRBV12-4 and TRBJ1-5; D gene ambiguous. V was cut by 6 bases and J by 1 base, with 7 bases left in between. This CDR3 has 13 residues.

This clonotype was seen many times. This chain connects TRBV7-6 to TRBJ1-5, with D uncertain. Germline V gene sequence: CDR1 SGHVS, CDR2 FNYEAQ. Trimming stripped 1 base from V and 7 bases from J, with 14 bases between. The CDR3 has 15 residues. In nucleotides, the CDR3 is TGTGCCAGCAGCTTAGGTAAAGGTTCAAGACAGCCCCAGCATTTT. This codes for CASSLGKGSRQPQHF.

Only a few counts were recorded for this clonotype. This chain joins TRBV20-1 and TRBJ2-3, with TRBD2 matching over 12 bases. J gave up 6 bases and V 5 bases, and 6 bases lay outside the gene matches. Germline CDR1 DFQATT, CDR2 SNEGSKA (reference sequence). This CDR3 region has 14 residues. The CDR3 coding sequence is TGCAGTGCTCCGACTAGCGGGGGTCGGGATACGCAGTATTTT. Translation: CSAPTSGGRDTQYF.

This clonotype was observed a handful of times. The chain carries TRBV5-1 and TRBJ2-2; D may be TRBD1 (5 bases). Trimming removed 4 bases from V and 0 bases from J, with 10 bases in between. This CDR3 contains 15 residues. CDR1 and CDR2 (germline): SGHRS, YFSETQ. The chain's CDR3 is CASSARTTNTGELFF. CDR3 DNA sequence: TGCGCCAGCAGCGCTAGGACAACGAACACCGGGGAGCTGTTTTTT.

This clonotype was picked up a small number of times. The chain is built from TRBV10-3 and TRBJ2-3; no reliable D call. CDR1 ENHRY and CDR2 SYGVKD come from the germline V gene. Trimming shortened V by 3 bases and J by 0 bases, and 10 bases separated the two germline ends. The CDR3 consists of 15 residues. CDR3 nucleotides: TGTGCCATCAGTGACTCCCCCTCTAGCACAGATACGCAGTATTTT. This translates into CAISDSPSSTDTQYF.

The rearrangement joins TRBV12-3 or TRBV12-4 to TRBJ1-5, with D perhaps matching TRBD1 (6 bases). Between the trimmed V and J ends, which lost 7 bases and 3 bases, there was a span of 13 bases. The CDR3 sequence is 14 residues long. The CDR3 DNA follows: TGTGCCAGCAATCAGGGGCGGCTCAATCAGCCCCAGCATTTT. It is translated as CASNQGRLNQPQHF.